Detailed here is one T cell receptor beta chain. The target antigen is unknown. The CDR3 loop spans 15 amino acids. V shed 5 bases and J 6 bases; nucleotides not matched to a gene: 7. The V gene's germline CDR1 is SGHTA and CDR2 FQGNSA. This sample is drawn from a study of PD-1 blockade in classical Hodgkin lymphoma. Points from the study as a whole: Anyone who began nivolumab under 1 year after ASCT was excluded. CD4+ TCR diversity rose significantly by C4D1, and CD8+ TCR diversity did not. Prior to therapy, complete responders displayed diversity much like that of newly diagnosed patients.

All trial patients relapsed after autologous stem cell transplantation. Patients had relapsed/refractory classical Hodgkin lymphoma with complete response, partial response or progressive disease as best response. The repertoire was sequenced with immunoSEQ multiplex PCR; TCRdb's copy has only in-frame clones and lacks some. This sample has 95,000 or so clones, with approximately 88% found just once. This specimen was peripheral blood mononuclear cells (PBMCs), taken at baseline. V is TRBV7-2 and J is TRBJ2-7; 13 bases align to TRBD2. This TCR was sampled from a human donor with classical Hodgkin lymphoma. The CDR3 region is CASSDRTSGRGEQYF. For the CDR3, the DNA is TGTGCCAGCAGCGACAGGACTAGCGGGAGAGGCGAGCAGTACTTC. Combining the CDR3 with reference TRBV7-2 and TRBJ2-7 gives the whole variable domain GAGVSQSPSNKVTEKGKDVELRCDPISGHTALYWYRQSLGQGLEFLIYFQGNSAPDKSGLPSDRFSAERTGGSVSTLTIQRTQQEDSAVYLCASSDRTSGRGEQYFGPGTRLTVT.